Listed below are T cell receptor beta chains from one sample, sequenced in a study of T cells in Graves' hyperthyroidism and ophthalmopathy. In TCRdb, the multiplex PCR reads were re-called with MiXCR into one record per CDR3 protein. There are roughly 750,000 distinct CDR3 sequences in the sample; 16% occur only once, and over 7.5% lies in the top ten. Sequencing was done on a sample of blood. The receptors originated from a man aged 18 to 29 with Graves' hyperthyroidism. Both conserved end residues are part of each CDR3. Each record gives: D gene, V gene, J gene, clone size, CDR3 protein, CDR3 DNA. D genes are given only for firm matches. Clone size is not always given. Where it is, it says once, few, many or a class for expanded clones.

d_call: .; v_call: TRBV14; j_call: TRBJ1-2; clone_size: .; cdr3_aa: CASSQGQGRDGYTF; cdr3_nt: TGTGCCAGCAGCCAAGGCCAGGGGAGGGATGGCTACACCTTC
d_call: TRBD2; v_call: TRBV20-1; j_call: TRBJ2-1; clone_size: many; cdr3_aa: CSAKRGRDEQFF; cdr3_nt: TGCAGTGCCAAGCGGGGGAGGGATGAGCAGTTCTTC
d_call: .; v_call: TRBV5-4; j_call: TRBJ1-4; clone_size: few; cdr3_aa: CASSLGRDGEKLFF; cdr3_nt: TGTGCCAGCAGCTTGGGGAGGGACGGTGAAAAACTGTTTTTT
d_call: .; v_call: TRBV28; j_call: TRBJ2-7; clone_size: many; cdr3_aa: CASSLSKTYEQYF; cdr3_nt: TGTGCCAGCAGTTTGTCAAAAACTTACGAGCAGTACTTC
d_call: .; v_call: TRBV19; j_call: TRBJ1-5; clone_size: .; cdr3_aa: CASSIRGHSNQPQHF; cdr3_nt: TGTGCCAGTAGTATCCGGGGGCATAGCAATCAGCCCCAGCATTTT
d_call: .; v_call: TRBV18; j_call: TRBJ2-1; clone_size: many; cdr3_aa: CASSSGPSEGEQFF; cdr3_nt: TGTGCCAGCTCATCCGGGCCATCTGAGGGGGAGCAGTTCTTC
d_call: .; v_call: TRBV2; j_call: TRBJ1-1; clone_size: many; cdr3_aa: CASQSDPGHGAEAFF; cdr3_nt: TGTGCCAGTCAGTCGGATCCGGGACATGGGGCTGAAGCTTTCTTT
d_call: TRBD1; v_call: TRBV7-9; j_call: TRBJ2-7; clone_size: many; cdr3_aa: CASSEDRGLAYEQYF; cdr3_nt: TGTGCCAGCAGCGAGGACAGGGGGCTGGCCTACGAGCAGTACTTC
d_call: TRBD1; v_call: TRBV4-2; j_call: TRBJ2-7; clone_size: .; cdr3_aa: CAACSGTGVGEQYF; cdr3_nt: TGTGCCGCCTGTTCCGGGACAGGGGTGGGCGAGCAGTACTTC
d_call: .; v_call: TRBV20-1; j_call: TRBJ2-1; clone_size: .; cdr3_aa: CSATSNEQFF; cdr3_nt: TGCAGTGCTACCTCTAATGAGCAGTTCTTC
d_call: TRBD1; v_call: TRBV27; j_call: TRBJ2-5; clone_size: many; cdr3_aa: CASSSTNTGTGSQETQYF; cdr3_nt: TGTGCCAGCAGTTCTACTAATACCGGGACAGGGTCCCAAGAGACCCAGTACTTC
d_call: .; v_call: TRBV19; j_call: TRBJ1-4; clone_size: .; cdr3_aa: CASSVGLKGEKLFF; cdr3_nt: TGTGCCAGTAGTGTCGGACTGAAAGGTGAAAAACTGTTTTTT
d_call: TRBD2; v_call: TRBV20-1; j_call: TRBJ2-7; clone_size: few; cdr3_aa: CSAPRLAGAVPYEQYF; cdr3_nt: TGCAGTGCTCCGAGACTAGCGGGAGCCGTCCCCTACGAGCAGTACTTC
d_call: .; v_call: TRBV12-3/TRBV12-4; j_call: TRBJ2-5; clone_size: many; cdr3_aa: CASSYRNRDETQYF; cdr3_nt: TGTGCCAGCAGTTACCGTAACAGGGACGAGACCCAGTACTTC
d_call: TRBD2; v_call: TRBV3-1; j_call: TRBJ2-3; clone_size: many; cdr3_aa: CASSPVGLAAGTDTQYF; cdr3_nt: TGTGCCAGCAGCCCCGTGGGACTAGCGGCTGGCACAGATACGCAGTATTTT
d_call: .; v_call: TRBV28; j_call: TRBJ2-1; clone_size: few; cdr3_aa: CASMVGGYNEQFF; cdr3_nt: TGTGCCAGCATGGTGGGGGGCTACAATGAGCAGTTCTTC
d_call: .; v_call: TRBV9; j_call: TRBJ1-1; clone_size: once; cdr3_aa: CASSSDLGRDTEAFF; cdr3_nt: TGTGCCAGCAGCTCCGACCTAGGGCGAGACACTGAAGCTTTCTTT
d_call: .; v_call: TRBV4-3; j_call: TRBJ1-2; clone_size: .; cdr3_aa: CASSPVRYYGYTF; cdr3_nt: TGCGCCAGCAGCCCCGTTAGGTACTATGGCTACACCTTC
d_call: TRBD2; v_call: TRBV28; j_call: TRBJ2-5; clone_size: many; cdr3_aa: CASTQREAETQYF; cdr3_nt: TGTGCCAGCACCCAGCGGGAGGCAGAGACCCAGTACTTC
d_call: TRBD2; v_call: TRBV27; j_call: TRBJ2-1; clone_size: many; cdr3_aa: CASSLGTSGSEQFF; cdr3_nt: TGTGCCAGCAGTTTAGGGACTAGCGGGAGCGAGCAGTTCTTC
d_call: TRBD2; v_call: TRBV4-3; j_call: TRBJ2-7; clone_size: .; cdr3_aa: CASSQGLAGGSGEQYF; cdr3_nt: TGCGCCAGCAGCCAAGGCCTAGCGGGAGGGAGTGGCGAGCAGTACTTC
d_call: TRBD2; v_call: TRBV20-1; j_call: TRBJ2-1; clone_size: few; cdr3_aa: CSATSGTSGYNEQFF; cdr3_nt: TGCAGTGCTACCTCCGGGACTAGCGGATACAATGAGCAGTTCTTC
d_call: .; v_call: TRBV11-2; j_call: TRBJ2-1; clone_size: many; cdr3_aa: CASSLAAEAYNEQFF; cdr3_nt: TGTGCCAGCAGCTTAGCAGCGGAGGCTTACAATGAGCAGTTCTTC
d_call: .; v_call: TRBV7-9; j_call: TRBJ2-7; clone_size: many; cdr3_aa: CASSHISSYEQYF; cdr3_nt: TGTGCCAGCAGCCACATCTCCTCCTACGAGCAGTACTTC
d_call: TRBD2; v_call: TRBV9; j_call: TRBJ2-7; clone_size: few; cdr3_aa: CASSVSGSGAYEQYF; cdr3_nt: TGTGCCAGCAGCGTTAGCGGGAGTGGTGCCTACGAGCAGTACTTC
d_call: TRBD2; v_call: TRBV28; j_call: TRBJ2-5; clone_size: .; cdr3_aa: CASSLSGGALETQYF; cdr3_nt: TGTGCCAGCAGTTTGAGCGGGGGGGCTCTGGAGACCCAGTACTTC
d_call: TRBD2; v_call: TRBV28; j_call: TRBJ2-1; clone_size: many; cdr3_aa: CASSLGLAGAGGYNEQFF; cdr3_nt: TGTGCCAGCAGTTTGGGACTAGCGGGAGCTGGGGGTTACAATGAGCAGTTCTTC
d_call: .; v_call: TRBV2; j_call: TRBJ2-4; clone_size: many; cdr3_aa: CATNPRGSTKNIQYF; cdr3_nt: TGTGCCACCAACCCAAGGGGGAGTACCAAAAACATTCAGTACTTC
d_call: TRBD2; v_call: TRBV9; j_call: TRBJ2-2; clone_size: .; cdr3_aa: CASSALTSGIAGELFF; cdr3_nt: TGTGCCAGCAGCGCCCTTACTAGCGGGATCGCCGGGGAGCTGTTTTTT
d_call: .; v_call: TRBV6-1; j_call: TRBJ1-5; clone_size: few; cdr3_aa: CASILQGNQPQHF; cdr3_nt: TGTGCCAGCATCCTTCAGGGGAATCAGCCCCAGCATTTT
d_call: TRBD2; v_call: TRBV6-2/TRBV6-3; j_call: TRBJ2-5; clone_size: .; cdr3_aa: CASSALGGRLQETQYF; cdr3_nt: TGTGCCAGCAGTGCTCTTGGCGGGAGGCTCCAAGAGACCCAGTACTTC
d_call: .; v_call: TRBV24-1; j_call: TRBJ2-2; clone_size: many; cdr3_aa: CATSVGGPIDTGELFF; cdr3_nt: TGTGCCACCAGTGTGGGGGGTCCCATAGACACCGGGGAGCTGTTTTTT
d_call: TRBD1; v_call: TRBV18; j_call: TRBJ2-2; clone_size: few; cdr3_aa: CASSPPEQGATGELFF; cdr3_nt: TGTGCCAGCTCACCCCCGGAACAGGGGGCGACCGGGGAGCTGTTTTTT
d_call: .; v_call: TRBV28; j_call: TRBJ1-4; clone_size: few; cdr3_aa: CASSSGDILEKLFF; cdr3_nt: TGTGCCAGCAGCTCAGGGGATATTTTGGAAAAACTGTTTTTT
d_call: .; v_call: TRBV7-9; j_call: TRBJ2-7; clone_size: .; cdr3_aa: CASSSPGAVEQYF; cdr3_nt: TGTGCCAGCAGCTCCCCGGGGGCGGTGGAGCAGTACTTC
d_call: TRBD2; v_call: TRBV6-1; j_call: TRBJ2-3; clone_size: few; cdr3_aa: CASSPSGGSTDTQYF; cdr3_nt: TGTGCCAGCAGTCCTTCGGGAGGGAGCACAGATACGCAGTATTTT
d_call: .; v_call: TRBV18; j_call: TRBJ1-5; clone_size: .; cdr3_aa: CASSPPGQGQQPQHF; cdr3_nt: TGTGCCAGCTCACCACCGGGGCAGGGTCAACAGCCCCAGCATTTT
d_call: .; v_call: TRBV9; j_call: TRBJ2-1; clone_size: few; cdr3_aa: CASSVRADNEQFF; cdr3_nt: TGTGCCAGCAGCGTGAGGGCTGACAATGAGCAGTTCTTC
d_call: .; v_call: TRBV12-3/TRBV12-4; j_call: TRBJ1-1; clone_size: few; cdr3_aa: CASSPLRGGEAFF; cdr3_nt: TGTGCCAGCAGTCCACTTCGGGGAGGCGAAGCTTTCTTT
d_call: .; v_call: TRBV11-1; j_call: TRBJ1-1; clone_size: few; cdr3_aa: CASSLGTVGNTEAFF; cdr3_nt: TGTGCCAGCAGCTTAGGGACAGTCGGGAACACTGAAGCTTTCTTT
d_call: TRBD2; v_call: TRBV5-5; j_call: TRBJ2-1; clone_size: many; cdr3_aa: CASSLWGLEQFF; cdr3_nt: TGTGCCAGCAGCTTGTGGGGACTAGAGCAGTTCTTC
d_call: TRBD1; v_call: TRBV20-1; j_call: TRBJ2-5; clone_size: many; cdr3_aa: CSARDFQTGQETQYF; cdr3_nt: TGCAGTGCTAGAGATTTCCAGACAGGGCAAGAGACCCAGTACTTC
d_call: TRBD2; v_call: TRBV28; j_call: TRBJ2-3; clone_size: .; cdr3_aa: CASSSIGLAGTDTQYF; cdr3_nt: TGTGCCAGCAGTTCGATCGGACTAGCGGGCACAGATACGCAGTATTTT
d_call: TRBD1; v_call: TRBV30; j_call: TRBJ2-5; clone_size: .; cdr3_aa: CAWLRTGATSQETQYF; cdr3_nt: TGTGCCTGGCTCCGGACAGGGGCGACATCCCAAGAGACCCAGTACTTC
d_call: .; v_call: TRBV20-1; j_call: TRBJ2-7; clone_size: few; cdr3_aa: CSARTSGGGVPYEQYF; cdr3_nt: TGCAGTGCTAGGACTTCAGGGGGGGGTGTCCCCTACGAGCAGTACTTC
d_call: .; v_call: TRBV12-3/TRBV12-4; j_call: TRBJ1-1; clone_size: few; cdr3_aa: CASSFLNIGRANTEAFF; cdr3_nt: TGTGCCAGCAGTTTTCTAAATATCGGCAGGGCGAACACTGAAGCTTTCTTT
d_call: TRBD2; v_call: TRBV7-2; j_call: TRBJ2-3; clone_size: many; cdr3_aa: CASSLSGRGRRDTQYF; cdr3_nt: TGTGCCAGCAGCTTAAGCGGGAGGGGTCGTAGAGATACGCAGTATTTT
d_call: .; v_call: TRBV24-1; j_call: TRBJ1-2; clone_size: .; cdr3_aa: CATGEAPDNYGYTF; cdr3_nt: TGTGCCACCGGGGAGGCACCTGATAACTATGGCTACACCTTC
d_call: TRBD2; v_call: TRBV12-5; j_call: TRBJ2-3; clone_size: many; cdr3_aa: CASGLPNGTSGSTTDTQYF; cdr3_nt: TGTGCTAGTGGTTTGCCCAATGGGACTAGCGGGAGTACCACAGATACGCAGTATTTT
d_call: .; v_call: TRBV20-1; j_call: TRBJ1-4; clone_size: few; cdr3_aa: CSAREGHSNEKLFF; cdr3_nt: TGCAGTGCTAGAGAGGGACATTCTAATGAAAAACTGTTTTTT
d_call: TRBD2; v_call: TRBV7-2; j_call: TRBJ2-1; clone_size: .; cdr3_aa: CASSFLSGKDNEQFF; cdr3_nt: TGTGCCAGCAGCTTTCTGAGCGGGAAAGACAATGAGCAGTTCTTC
d_call: .; v_call: TRBV7-2; j_call: TRBJ2-5; clone_size: many; cdr3_aa: CASSFRLGWQETQYF; cdr3_nt: TGTGCCAGCAGCTTCCGGCTTGGCTGGCAAGAGACCCAGTACTTC